A selection of T cell receptor beta chains follows, all from one sample in a study of T cell responses to AZD1222 COVID-19 vaccine. TCRdb's copy holds only in-frame clones and misses some; the assay was immunoSEQ multiplex PCR. Of under 140,000 clones detected, approximately 92% appear once; the ten largest clones hold 2% to 2.5%. Sample: peripheral blood, taken 28 days after the second AZD1222 dose. Source of these receptors: an adult who received the AZD1222 COVID-19 vaccine. Both conserved end residues are part of each CDR3. D genes are given only for firm matches. Rows give clone size only sometimes, using once, few, many, or a class for an expanded clone.

>NA|TRBJ2-2|NA|TRBV5-1
TGCGCCAGCAGCAGGACAAACGGCGGGGAGCTGTTTTTT
CASSRTNGGELFF
>NA|TRBJ2-1|TRBD1|TRBV28
TGTGCCAGCAGTCGGGACAGGGGTATCGATGAGCAGTTCTTC
CASSRDRGIDEQFF
>NA|TRBJ2-3|NA|TRBV7-3
TGTGCCAGCAGCTTAAATCTAGATACGCAGTATTTT
CASSLNLDTQYF
>NA|TRBJ1-2|NA|TRBV7-9
TGTGCCAGCAGCCCCCGAGGGGCGCCGGATGGCTACACCTTC
CASSPRGAPDGYTF
>NA|TRBJ2-5|NA|TRBV12-3/TRBV12-4
TGTGCCAGCAGTTTAAGGGAGACCCAGTACTTC
CASSLRETQYF
>NA|TRBJ1-6|TRBD1|TRBV4-3
TGCGCCAGCAGCCCTAAGGGGGCTAGCTCCTATAATTCACCCCTCCACTTT
CASSPKGASSYNSPLHF
>NA|TRBJ2-3|TRBD2|TRBV7-2
TGTGCCAGCAGCTTAGGCCTAGCGGGGGGTGCTACGCAGTATTTT
CASSLGLAGGATQYF
>NA|TRBJ2-1|TRBD1|TRBV18
TGTGCCAGCTCACCCCGAGGGGGCGGTGAGCAGTTCTTC
CASSPRGGGEQFF
>NA|TRBJ1-6|TRBD1|TRBV6-5
TGTGCCAGCAGTTACAGGGGGCAGGGATCACCCCTCCACTTT
CASSYRGQGSPLHF
>NA|TRBJ2-2|TRBD2|TRBV6-1
TGTGCCAGCAGTGAGTTTAGCGGGGGTACCGGGGAGCTGTTTTTT
CASSEFSGGTGELFF
>NA|TRBJ1-2|NA|TRBV7-2
TGTGCCAGCAGCTTAGAGGCAGCCAACTATGGCTACACCTTC
CASSLEAANYGYTF
>NA|TRBJ1-5|NA|TRBV7-2
TGTGCCAGCAGCTCAGGGGTAATTCAGCCCCAGCATTTT
CASSSGVIQPQHF
>NA|TRBJ2-7|TRBD1|TRBV11-3
TGTGCCAGCAGCTTATCCTCAGGGGGCTATTACGAGCAGTACTTC
CASSLSSGGYYEQYF
>NA|TRBJ2-7|NA|TRBV4-1
TGCGCCAGCAGCCAAGATGTCGGGGAAGCCTACGAGCAGTACTTC
CASSQDVGEAYEQYF
>once|TRBJ1-5|NA|TRBV6-5
TGTGCCAGCAGTTCCTCCAGGGTGAGTCAGCCCCAGCATTTT
CASSSSRVSQPQHF
>NA|TRBJ1-2|NA|TRBV15
TGTGCCACCAGCAGAGATCCGTCAGGGGACTATGGCTACACCTTC
CATSRDPSGDYGYTF
>NA|TRBJ2-1|TRBD2|TRBV6-4
TGTGCCAGCAGTCCGCTAGCGGGGGAATACAATGAGCAGTTCTTC
CASSPLAGEYNEQFF
>NA|TRBJ1-2|NA|TRBV12-3/TRBV12-4
TGTGCCAGCAGACTGACACCTAACTATGGCTACACCTTC
CASRLTPNYGYTF
>NA|TRBJ1-4|NA|TRBV9
TGTGCCAGCAGCATTCGGACAGCCAAGGGGGAAAAACTGTTTTTT
CASSIRTAKGEKLFF
>NA|TRBJ1-5|NA|TRBV6-4
TGTGCCAGCAGTGACTCGGGACACTTTGAGGGCAATCAGCCCCAGCATTTT
CASSDSGHFEGNQPQHF
>NA|TRBJ2-5|NA|TRBV12-3/TRBV12-4
TGTGCCAGCAGTTACATAGAGACCCAGTACTTC
CASSYIETQYF
>NA|TRBJ2-5|NA|TRBV3-1/TRBV3-2
TGTGCCAGCAGCCAACTCCAAGAGACCCAGTACTTC
CASSQLQETQYF
>NA|TRBJ2-3|NA|TRBV7-2
TGTGCCAGCAGCCGTCGGGGGGATACGCAGTATTTT
CASSRRGDTQYF
>once|TRBJ2-1|TRBD2|TRBV29-1
TGCAGCGTTGATGGGGGGGAAGGTTTAGGGAGCTCCTACAATGAGCAGTTCTTC
CSVDGGEGLGSSYNEQFF
>NA|TRBJ2-2|TRBD2|TRBV7-7
TGTGCTAGCAGCTTAGGTAGCGGGTACACCGGGGAGCTGTTTTTT
CASSLGSGYTGELFF
>few|TRBJ1-6|NA|TRBV5-1
TGCGCCAGCACTCTCGGGGCCATCTATAATTCACCCCTCCACTTT
CASTLGAIYNSPLHF
>NA|TRBJ2-5|NA|TRBV2
TGTGCCAGCCTCCCTGAGGGCCTAGAGACCCAGTACTTC
CASLPEGLETQYF
>NA|TRBJ2-4|NA|TRBV21-1
TGTGCCAGCAGCAAATGTACAGAATCCCTAGCCAAAAACATTCAGTACTTC
CASSKCTESLAKNIQYF
>NA|TRBJ1-2|TRBD1|TRBV7-2
TGTGCCAGCAGCGCGCTAGGACAGGGCTACTATGGCTACACCTTC
CASSALGQGYYGYTF
>NA|TRBJ1-5|NA|TRBV28
TGTGCCAGCGCAGGGACACACCCTACCCAGCAGCCCCAGCATTTT
CASAGTHPTQQPQHF
>NA|TRBJ2-7|TRBD2|TRBV10-2
TGCGCCAGCAGTGAGTCAGGGAGGGGGCAGTACTTC
CASSESGRGQYF
>once|TRBJ2-3|NA|TRBV6-1
TGTGCCAGCAGTGAGTCCTGGACTACAGATACGCAGTATTTT
CASSESWTTDTQYF
>NA|TRBJ2-1|NA|TRBV7-9
TGTGCCAGCATGGGGGTTGAGCAGTTCTTC
CASMGVEQFF
>NA|TRBJ2-7|TRBD2|TRBV3-1/TRBV3-2
TGTGCCAGCAGCGACCCGGGACTAGCGGGGGGATTCTACGAGCAGTACTTC
CASSDPGLAGGFYEQYF
>NA|TRBJ2-2|TRBD2|TRBV9
TGTGCCAGCAGCGTTGACCCGGGAGGGTCCGCCGGGGAGCTGTTTTTT
CASSVDPGGSAGELFF
>NA|TRBJ1-5|NA|TRBV6-6
TGTGCCAGCAGTTACTCGGTGGAGGGGGGTCAGCCCCAGCATTTT
CASSYSVEGGQPQHF
>NA|TRBJ1-5|TRBD1|TRBV4-1
TGCGCCAGCAGCCCGGGTGACAGGGGGCCTCATCAGCCCCAGCATTTT
CASSPGDRGPHQPQHF
>NA|TRBJ2-7|NA|TRBV7-9
TGTGCCAGCAGCTTAGATTCCATCCCAGGACACGAGCAGTACTTC
CASSLDSIPGHEQYF
>once|TRBJ1-5|NA|TRBV28
TGTGCCAGCAGTGTGACTCGACAGGACAATCAGCCCCAGCATTTT
CASSVTRQDNQPQHF
>once|TRBJ1-6|NA|TRBV10-3
TGTGCCATCAGTGAGTCAGAAGGGCTCGGTTCACCCCTCCACTTT
CAISESEGLGSPLHF
>NA|TRBJ1-1|NA|TRBV6-6
TGTGCCAGCGGATTGACGAACACTGAAGCTTTCTTT
CASGLTNTEAFF
>NA|TRBJ2-3|NA|TRBV9
TGTGCCAGCAGCGGATACGGGGGTAGGGGCCTAGATACGCAGTATTTT
CASSGYGGRGLDTQYF
>NA|TRBJ1-2|NA|TRBV12-3/TRBV12-4
TGTGCCAGCAGTCTGACATTAACCTATGGCTACACCTTC
CASSLTLTYGYTF
>NA|TRBJ2-7|NA|TRBV10-3
TGTGCCATCAGTAAGGACGGGGATGGAGCCGAGCAGTACTTC
CAISKDGDGAEQYF
>NA|TRBJ1-2|TRBD1|TRBV4-3
TGCGCCAGCAGCCACCGACAGGGCTATTATGGCTACACCTTC
CASSHRQGYYGYTF
>NA|TRBJ1-1|TRBD1|TRBV7-6
TGTGCCAGCAGCCTAGAAACGACAGGGGGAGGTGAAGCTTTCTTT
CASSLETTGGGEAFF
>once|TRBJ1-4|NA|TRBV19
TGTGCCAGTAGGGAAGGGGCAGCGGCTAATGAAAAACTGTTTTTT
CASREGAAANEKLFF
>NA|TRBJ2-1|NA|TRBV7-2
TGTGCCAGCACCGAGGGGCCCCAGAGGAATGAGCAGTTCTTC
CASTEGPQRNEQFF
>NA|TRBJ2-1|TRBD2|TRBV5-8
TGTGCCAGCAGCGGTGGCGGGGGATACAATGAGCAGTTCTTC
CASSGGGGYNEQFF
>once|TRBJ2-5|NA|TRBV6-2/TRBV6-3
TGTGCCAGCAGCCGGGGGCTGGGGACAAGGGAGACCCAGTACTTC
CASSRGLGTRETQYF
>once|TRBJ1-5|NA|TRBV7-7
TGTGCTAGCAGCCCGGGCCGGGATCAGCCCCAGCATTTT
CASSPGRDQPQHF
>NA|TRBJ2-3|TRBD2|TRBV9
TGTGCCAGCAGCCTTGGACTAGCGGGGATTTCAGATACGCAGTATTTT
CASSLGLAGISDTQYF
>few|TRBJ1-2|NA|TRBV5-1
TGCGCCAGCCGTTCCGGGACCCTCTATGGCTACACCTTC
CASRSGTLYGYTF
>few|TRBJ2-1|TRBD2|TRBV6-5
TGTGCCAGCAGTTGGGGGGGTAGCGGGGGTGAGCAGTTCTTC
CASSWGGSGGEQFF